A selection of T cell receptor beta chains follows, all from one sample in a study of T cells in Graves' hyperthyroidism and ophthalmopathy. In TCRdb, the multiplex PCR reads were re-called with MiXCR into one record per CDR3 protein. This sample has around 450,000 distinct CDR3 sequences, with 15% to 18% found just once. Specimen: blood. Receptors originate from a woman aged 18-30 years with Graves' hyperthyroidism. Both conserved end residues are part of each CDR3. Fields, in order: J gene, V gene, clone size, D gene, CDR3 DNA, CDR3 protein. D genes are given only for firm matches. Part of the rows lack a size; the others show once, few, many or a class for expanded clones.

>TRBJ1-5|TRBV25-1|many|.
TGTGCCAGCAGCGGCTTCTCTTTAGGCGATGTCAATCAGCCCCAGCATTTT
CASSGFSLGDVNQPQHF
>TRBJ2-1|TRBV2|many|.
TGTGCCAGCAGGAGGGACCCCCTCGGGGAGCAGTTCTTC
CASRRDPLGEQFF
>TRBJ2-5|TRBV12-5|many|.
TGTGCTAGTGGTCAGAGTAACGGAGAGACCCAGTACTTC
CASGQSNGETQYF
>TRBJ1-1|TRBV2|many|.
TGTGCCAGCAGCGGAGACAGCACTGAAGCTTTCTTT
CASSGDSTEAFF
>TRBJ2-7|TRBV15|many|TRBD1
TGTGCCACCAGCAGGACAGGGGACTCCGTCGAGCAGTACTTC
CATSRTGDSVEQYF
>TRBJ2-1|TRBV5-1|many|.
TGCGCCAGCAGCTTGGGGACTCCCTCCTACAATGAGCAGTTCTTC
CASSLGTPSYNEQFF
>TRBJ1-2|TRBV3-1|few|TRBD1
TGTGCCAGCAGCCAAGCGGACAGGACACACTATGGCTACACCTTC
CASSQADRTHYGYTF
>TRBJ1-4|TRBV5-1|many|.
TGCGCCAGCAGCTTCTTGGGGCCAAATGAAAAACTGTTTTTT
CASSFLGPNEKLFF
>TRBJ2-7|TRBV30|.|TRBD1
TGTGCCTTGCATGGGGGGACAGGGTACCCCAAGCAGTACTTC
CALHGGTGYPKQYF
>TRBJ2-1|TRBV20-1|many|TRBD2
TGCAGTGCTAGAGAGGGGACTAGCGGATATTACAATGAGCAGTTCTTC
CSAREGTSGYYNEQFF
>TRBJ2-7|TRBV12-3/TRBV12-4|.|.
TGTGCCAGCAGTTTTGGGTCCCACGAGCAGTACTTC
CASSFGSHEQYF
>TRBJ2-5|TRBV15|many|TRBD1
TGTGCCACCAGCAGAGATCGGACAGGGGAGGAGACCCAGTACTTC
CATSRDRTGEETQYF
>TRBJ2-3|TRBV7-2|.|TRBD2
TGTGCCAGCAGCTCCTTACCGGGACTAGCGGGTTTCTCCACAACGAGTACGGGTGCAGATACGCAGTATTTT
CASSSLPGLAGFSTTSTGADTQYF
>TRBJ2-2|TRBV2|.|TRBD2
TGTGCCAGCAGGAAAGCGGGAGGGGACACCGGGGAGCTGTTTTTT
CASRKAGGDTGELFF
>TRBJ1-2|TRBV5-8|.|.
TGTGCCAGCAGCCCGCACCCGCAGTCGGGCGGCTACACCTTC
CASSPHPQSGGYTF
>TRBJ1-2|TRBV27|many|TRBD1
TGTGCCAGCAGTCCTCGACAGGGGCCCATAGGCTATGGCTACACCTTC
CASSPRQGPIGYGYTF
>TRBJ2-7|TRBV20-1|few|TRBD1
TGCAGTGCGATTGAGGGGGACAGGTTCGATGTTGGGTCCTACGAGCAGTACTTC
CSAIEGDRFDVGSYEQYF
>TRBJ1-1|TRBV6-1|many|.
TGTGCCAGCAGTGAAGCGTCAGGGTGGAACACTGAAGCTTTCTTT
CASSEASGWNTEAFF
>TRBJ2-2|TRBV11-3|many|TRBD1
TGTGCCAGCAGCTCCGATGGGACAGGGGGCATCACCGGGGAGCTGTTTTTT
CASSSDGTGGITGELFF
>TRBJ2-1|TRBV7-7|few|TRBD2
TGTGCTAGCAGCTTAGGCGGGCCGGGGGGGGGTGAGCAGTTCTTC
CASSLGGPGGGEQFF
>TRBJ1-6|TRBV19|.|.
TGTGCCAGTAGTATATACACAAATTCACCCCTCCACTTT
CASSIYTNSPLHF
>TRBJ1-2|TRBV6-1|many|TRBD1
TGTGCCAGCAGGGAACCCCACCGGGACAGGGGAAGCGGCTACACCTTC
CASREPHRDRGSGYTF
>TRBJ1-4|TRBV7-2|.|.
TGTGCCAGCAGCTTAGCGGCAGCTAATGAAAAACTGTTTTTT
CASSLAAANEKLFF
>TRBJ2-7|TRBV10-3|many|.
TGTGCCACATGCGAGACAGGAGGCCCCGAGCAGTACTTC
CATCETGGPEQYF
>TRBJ2-1|TRBV30|many|TRBD1
TGTGCCTGGGGGACAGGGTACTCGAACAATGAGCAGTTCTTC
CAWGTGYSNNEQFF
>TRBJ2-3|TRBV29-1|many|.
TGCAGCGTGCCAAGTACAGGGACACGCACAGATACGCAGTATTTT
CSVPSTGTRTDTQYF
>TRBJ1-2|TRBV4-1|.|.
TGCGCCAGCAGCCGGCGGAGGGATTGGTATGGTGGCTACACCTTC
CASSRRRDWYGGYTF
>TRBJ2-3|TRBV24-1|few|.
TGTGCCACCAGTGGGGAGGGCACAGATACGCAGTATTTT
CATSGEGTDTQYF
>TRBJ1-3|TRBV11-2|many|.
TGTGCCAGCAGCGGGTACAGGGACACTGGAAACACCATATATTTT
CASSGYRDTGNTIYF
>TRBJ1-3|TRBV28|many|.
TGTGCCAGCAGCGGGGGGGACGGAAGAAACACCATATATTTT
CASSGGDGRNTIYF
>TRBJ1-2|TRBV28|few|TRBD1
TGTGCCAGCACCCTAGGTGTGAGACAGGGGGGAAGTTACACCTTC
CASTLGVRQGGSYTF
>TRBJ1-5|TRBV5-8|many|TRBD1
TGTGCCAGCAGCTGGGCCGGGACAGAATCCCAGCCCCAGCATTTT
CASSWAGTESQPQHF